Below, 31 T cell receptor beta chains from the same sample are listed, as sequenced in a study of early T cells in non-severe SARS-CoV-2 infection. Via MiXCR, TCRdb re-called the 5' RACE reads, giving one row per CDR3 protein. The sample holds tens of thousands of distinct CDR3 sequences; over 10% are singletons and the top ten take about a tenth. Sequencing used whole blood. The source of these receptors is an adult who was a healthcare worker with PCR-confirmed SARS-CoV-2 infection or an uninfected control (not recorded which).

CDR3 amino acids: CSAVIRGTQYF. CDR3 DNA: TGCAGTGCCGTCATACGTGGTACGCAGTATTTT. V usage is TRBV20-1 and J usage is TRBJ2-3; D ambiguous. The V gene lost 6 bases and the J gene lost 8 bases, with 12 bases spanning the gap. CDR1 and CDR2 (germline): DFQATT, SNEGSKA (reference sequence). This CDR3 is 11 amino acids long.

The V call is TRBV27, the J call TRBJ2-3, with TRBD2 matching over 11 bases. V was pared by 1 base and J by 0 bases, with 6 bases of the junction left unmatched. The CDR3 is 18 residues long. The germline V gene encodes CDR1 MNHEY and CDR2 SMNVEV (reference sequence). The CDR3 protein is CASSLLAGGISSTDTQYF. The CDR3 nucleotides are TGTGCCAGCAGTTTATTAGCGGGAGGGATTTCTAGCACAGATACGCAGTATTTT.

Ten or more counts support this clonotype. This chain connects TRBV7-9 to TRBJ2-1, with 12 bases fitting TRBD2. Germline CDR1 SEHNR, CDR2 FQNEAQ (reference sequence). The V segment lost 5 bases and the J segment 10 bases; nucleotides outside the gene matches: 9. CDR3 size: 15 residues. CDR3 sequence reads: CASSRLAGGALEQFF. The CDR3 DNA sequence: TGTGCCAGCAGCCGCCTAGCGGGAGGGGCCCTGGAGCAGTTCTTC.

The chain couples TRBV24-1 to TRBJ2-2, with 7 bases identical to TRBD1. In germline, CDR1 is KGHDR, CDR2 SFDVKD. The V segment lost 9 bases and the J segment 0 bases; nucleotides outside the gene matches: 0. This CDR3 region has 13 residues. Here the CDR3 reads CATGTANTGELFF. CDR3 nucleotides: TGTGCCACCGGGACAGCGAACACCGGGGAGCTGTTTTTT.

This clonotype was counted at least ten times. This chain uses TRBV3-1 with TRBJ2-1; D is perhaps TRBD2 (6 bases). The V gene lost 2 bases and the J gene lost 0 bases, with 23 bases spanning the gap. This CDR3 has 20 residues. Germline V gene data show CDR1 as LGHDT and CDR2 as YNNKEL (reference sequence). This CDR3 reads CASSQLLATEGYSSYNEQFF. Here the CDR3 DNA reads TGTGCCAGCAGCCAACTCCTAGCGACCGAGGGCTATAGCTCCTACAATGAGCAGTTCTTC.

This clonotype was seen repeatedly, ten times or more. The chain employs TRBV6-5 and TRBJ2-2, with D perhaps given as TRBD1 or TRBD2 (5 bases each). Germline V gene lookup returns CDR1 MNHEY and CDR2 SVGAGI. The ends were cut back, 8 bases at V and 5 bases at J, with 18 bases in the middle. The CDR3 length is 15 residues. The chain's CDR3 is CASRWGLKRTGELFF. The CDR3 DNA follows: TGTGCCAGCCGTTGGGGGTTAAAGAGGACCGGGGAGCTGTTTTTT.

The rearrangement uses TRBV7-9 and TRBJ1-1; D remains unclear. The germline CDR1 and CDR2 sequences are SEHNR and FQNEAQ (reference sequence). Trimming left V 7 bases short and J 0 bases short, with 15 bases between. This CDR3 region has 15 residues. In nucleotides, the CDR3 is TGTGCCAGCAAAGGCCTCTCCGAAATGAACACTGAAGCTTTCTTT. This sequence encodes CASKGLSEMNTEAFF.

This chain joins TRBV21-1 and TRBJ2-7; whether TRBD1, the table's D call, matches the DNA was not checked. TRBV21-1 is a pseudogene. This CDR3 contains 12 residues. DNA of the CDR3: TGTGCCATTACGGACAGGGCCTACGAGCAGTACTTC. It codes for CAITDRAYEQYF.

The V call is TRBV5-1, the J call TRBJ2-2; D not resolved. CDR3 length equals 17 residues. V was clipped by 0 bases and J by 6 bases, with 18 bases between them. Germline CDR1 and CDR2: SGHRS and YFSETQ. This chain's CDR3 is CASSLGSVGPASGELFF. CDR3 nucleotide sequence: TGCGCCAGCAGCTTGGGATCCGTTGGGCCTGCGTCCGGGGAGCTGTTTTTT.

At least ten counts were recorded for this clonotype. The chain links TRBV20-1 to TRBJ2-5; 9 bases line up with TRBD2. V shed 2 bases, J shed 4 bases, and the junction held 5 bases outside the gene matches. Germline V CDR1 and CDR2: DFQATT, SNEGSKA (reference sequence). This CDR3 contains 14 residues. The DNA of the CDR3 is TGCAGTGCTAGACTTGGACTAGCGAGAGAGACCCAGTACTTC. It specifies CSARLGLARETQYF.

This clonotype has ten or more counts. The rearrangement uses TRBV6-1 and TRBJ1-1, with D uncertain. Looked up from germline, CDR1 is MNHNS and CDR2 is SASEGT. Trimming left V 5 bases short and J 10 bases short, with 14 bases between. The CDR3 spans 12 residues. DNA for the CDR3: TGTGCCAGCAGTATGCTTAACTACGGAGCTTTCTTT. It specifies CASSMLNYGAFF.

This clonotype appeared many times. The chain has TRBV29-1 and TRBJ2-3; 7 nucleotides agree with TRBD1. This CDR3 has 13 residues. Germline CDR1 reads SQVTM; CDR2 reads ANQGSEA. With V trimmed by 4 bases and J by 4 bases, 5 bases remained unmatched. The CDR3 loop reads CSVGQGVPDTQYF. In nucleotides, the CDR3 is TGCAGCGTTGGACAGGGAGTTCCAGATACGCAGTATTTT.

This clonotype has ten or more counts. This chain joins TRBV4-1 and TRBJ2-7, with 7 positions matching TRBD2. The trim removed 5 bases at V and 5 bases at J, leaving 12 bases unmatched. From germline, CDR1 is MGHRA and CDR2 YSYEKL. This CDR3 is built from 15 residues. CDR3 in DNA: TGCGCCAGCAGCATTTACCGGGACTATGCGAACGAGCAGTACTTC. It is translated as CASSIYRDYANEQYF.

This rearrangement joins TRBV5-8 to TRBJ2-2, with a tentative D call TRBD1 (6 bases). Germline loops: CDR1 SGHTS, CDR2 YDEGEE. Trimming cost V 3 bases and J 4 bases, with 13 bases left between them. The CDR3 contains 15 residues. CDR3 DNA: TGTGCCAGCAGCTCGGGACACCTGGGCACCGGGGAGCTGTTTTTT. This sequence encodes CASSSGHLGTGELFF.

This clonotype was detected a few times. The chain couples TRBV11-2 to TRBJ2-5; 7 nucleotides match TRBD1. Germline CDR1 and CDR2: SGHAT and FQNNGV. V shed 0 bases, J shed 3 bases, and the junction held 4 bases outside the gene matches. The CDR3 totals 15 residues. The CDR3 region is CASSLDIGTEETQYF. The CDR3 nucleotides read TGTGCCAGCAGCTTAGATATTGGGACAGAAGAGACCCAGTACTTC.

Ten or more counts support this clonotype. At one of its ends the junction is not consistent with the germline gene, which may arise from a read error. Here the CDR3 DNA reads TGTGCCAGCAGGGAAGGGTCGGAGGAAAAACTGTTTTTT. As protein: CASREGSEEKLFF. The rearrangement links TRBV2 to TRBJ1-4; D gene unclear. Germline V lookup: CDR1 SNHLY, CDR2 FYNNEI. CDR3 length: 13 amino acids.

This clonotype was seen repeatedly, ten times or more. The V gene is TRBV20-1, the J gene TRBJ1-1; D might be TRBD1 (5 bases). The V end was cut by 3 bases, the J end by 4 bases, with 15 bases between. CDR3 length equals 14 residues. From germline, CDR1 is DFQATT and CDR2 SNEGSKA (reference sequence). The CDR3 loop reads CSARGPPQSTEAFF. CDR3 in DNA: TGCAGTGCTAGGGGACCTCCCCAGAGCACTGAAGCTTTCTTT.

The chain uses TRBV28 and TRBJ1-1; D is undetermined. The CDR3 loop spans 12 amino acids. The V gene lost 3 bases and the J gene lost 2 bases, with 4 bases spanning the gap. In germline, CDR1 is MDHEN, CDR2 SYDVKM. CDR3 in DNA: TGTGCCAGCAGTTTGTCCAACACTGAAGCTTTCTTT. Protein sequence: CASSLSNTEAFF.

J is TRBJ2-7 and V is TRBV6-5; 8 nucleotides align to TRBD1. The CDR3 has 13 residues. J gave up 3 bases and V 4 bases, and 2 bases lay outside the gene matches. Germline CDR1 reads MNHEY; CDR2 reads SVGAGI. CDR3 bases: TGTGCCAGCAGTTCAGGACAGGGCTACGAGCAGTACTTC. It codes for CASSSGQGYEQYF.

This clonotype was seen ten or more times. The gene calls are TRBV11-2 and TRBJ2-2, with D maybe TRBD2 (5 bases). Germline CDR1 and CDR2: SGHAT and FQNNGV. Trimming left V 5 bases short and J 4 bases short, with 17 bases between. This CDR3 region has 16 residues. DNA for the CDR3: TGTGCCAGCAGCCCTAGACCGGGAACTCTCACCGGGGAGCTGTTTTTT. Translation: CASSPRPGTLTGELFF.

This clonotype was seen many times. The chain couples TRBV7-8 to TRBJ2-3; unclear D gene. Germline CDR1 is SGHVS and CDR2 is FQNEAQ. The length of the CDR3 is 12 residues. Trimming shortened V by 1 base and J by 6 bases, and 5 bases separated the two germline ends. CDR3 in amino acids: CASSLEGDTQYF. The CDR3 coding sequence is TGTGCCAGCAGCTTAGAAGGGGATACGCAGTATTTT.

The V call is TRBV5-6, the J call TRBJ1-1; 7 bases are a match to TRBD1. With V trimmed by 1 base and J by 4 bases, 1 base remained unmatched. Germline CDR1 SGHDT, CDR2 YYEEEE. The CDR3 is 13 residues long. CDR3 sequence reads: CASSLPGGTEAFF. CDR3 DNA: TGTGCCAGCAGCTTGCCAGGGGGCACTGAAGCTTTCTTT.

This clonotype was counted a single time. CDR3 in DNA: TGTGCCAGCAGCACCCACCAAGGAGGCGGGGCAGATACGCAGTATTTT. It yields the protein CASSTHQGGGADTQYF. The chain joins TRBV7-2 to TRBJ2-3, with D perhaps matching TRBD2 (6 bases). Germline CDR1 reads SGHTA; CDR2 reads FQGNSA. This CDR3 is built from 16 residues. Trimming cost V 5 bases and J 4 bases, with 19 bases left between them.

This clonotype was counted many times. The chain recombines TRBV9 with TRBJ2-7, with TRBD1 as a possible D gene (6 bases). This CDR3 spans 13 amino acids. CDR1 is SGDLS and CDR2 is YYNGEE in the germline V gene. V was clipped by 4 bases and J by 2 bases, with 10 bases between them. This chain's CDR3 is CASSKDRAYEQYF. Here the CDR3 DNA reads TGTGCCAGCAGCAAGGACAGAGCCTACGAGCAGTACTTC. The variable domain in full, with the rest retrieved from reference TRBV9 and TRBJ2-7, is DSGVTQTPKHLITATGQRVTLRCSPRSGDLSVYWYQQSLDQGLQFLIQYYNGEERAKGNILERFSAQQFPDLHSELNLSSLELGDSALYFCASSKDRAYEQYFGPGTRLTVT.

This clonotype occurred a few times. The V call is TRBV29-1, the J call TRBJ2-3; no clear D gene. V was clipped by 4 bases and J by 1 base, with 12 bases between them. Germline lookup yields CDR1 SQVTM and CDR2 ANQGSEA. The CDR3 extends over 14 amino acids. This chain's CDR3 is CSVGVKRGTDTQYF. The CDR3 DNA is TGCAGCGTTGGGGTAAAGCGAGGCACAGATACGCAGTATTTT.

V is TRBV27 and J is TRBJ2-2, with D perhaps TRBD2 (6 bases). The germline gives CDR1 MNHEY, CDR2 SMNVEV (reference sequence). Trimming pared 6 bases from V and 5 bases from J, leaving 16 bases between. The CDR3 spans 15 residues. The CDR3, as DNA: TGTGCCAGCAGCCCGACCGGAAGCGGGACCGGGGAGCTGTTTTTT. Protein sequence: CASSPTGSGTGELFF.

This chain links TRBV6-1 with TRBJ2-1; 10 bases map to TRBD2. Trimming at V came to 4 bases and at J to 8 bases, leaving 8 bases not matched to a gene. The germline gives CDR1 MNHNS, CDR2 SASEGT. The CDR3 totals 15 residues. As DNA, the CDR3 is TGTGCCAGCAGTGGAACTAGCGGGATCAAGGATGAGCAGTTCTTC. Encoded protein: CASSGTSGIKDEQFF.

In its sample, this clonotype was seen many times. V usage is TRBV7-9 and J usage is TRBJ1-1; possibly TRBD1 for D (5 bases). Trimming removed 0 bases at V and 0 bases at J, with 8 bases between. CDR3 size: 15 residues. The V gene's germline CDR1 is SEHNR and CDR2 FQNEAQ (reference sequence). The CDR3 sequence is CASSLAGGMNTEAFF. Written as DNA, the CDR3 is TGTGCCAGCAGCTTAGCTGGGGGGATGAACACTGAAGCTTTCTTT.

The chain links TRBV28 to TRBJ1-5; unclear D gene. CDR1 is MDHEN, CDR2 SYDVKM, per germline. CDR3 length equals 15 residues. Between the trimmed V and J ends, which lost 3 bases and 1 base, there was a span of 10 bases. The CDR3 loop is CASSFSAESNQPQHF. CDR3 nucleotides: TGTGCCAGCAGTTTTTCAGCAGAGAGCAATCAGCCCCAGCATTTT.

The chain links TRBV20-1 to TRBJ2-1; a possible D gene is TRBD1 (6 bases). CDR3 length: 12 amino acids. Germline V lookup: CDR1 DFQATT, CDR2 SNEGSKA (reference sequence). V was pared by 7 bases and J by 8 bases, with 15 bases between. The CDR3 reads CSVPDRTDEQFF. Here the CDR3 DNA reads TGCAGTGTCCCGGACAGAACAGATGAGCAGTTCTTC.

In its sample, this clonotype was seen a few times. The junction differs from germline at one of its ends, possibly a read error. The chain recombines TRBV7-3 with TRBJ1-1; weak D call: TRBD1 (6 bases). Germline CDR1 and CDR2: SGHTA and FQGTGA. The CDR3 runs to 15 residues. This CDR3 reads CASSSYQQGGTEAFF. The CDR3 DNA follows: TGTGCCAGCAGCTCATACCAACAGGGAGGCACTGAAGCTTTCTTC.